This T cell receptor (beta chain) was found in a study of neurological immune-mediated disorders. Study in general: The disease course was relapsing-remitting in approximately 31 and secondary progressive in about 9% of the roughly 35 multiple sclerosis patients.

In every sequencing run, more than 180 million TCR-beta sequences were generated from 15-18 subjects. MiXCR was run by TCRdb on the 5' RACE reads, yielding one entry per CDR3 protein. The sample lists 70,000 or so distinct CDR3 sequences, around 5.2% occurring once. Looked up from germline, CDR1 is SGHDT and CDR2 is YYEEEE. With V trimmed by 0 bases and J by 6 bases, 6 bases remained unmatched. The CDR3 sequence is 16 residues long. 2 million PBMCs stored at -80 C were the source of the unsorted libraries. The specimen sequenced was PBMCs. The chain has TRBV5-6 and TRBJ2-5; TRBD2 matches 12 bases. The origin of this receptor is a woman in her 30s with multiple sclerosis. DNA for the CDR3: TGTGCCAGCAGCTTGGCCAATCTAGCGGGAGGGCAGACCCAGTACTTC. This codes for CASSLANLAGGQTQYF.